The T cell receptor (beta chain) under discussion was sequenced for a study of PD-1 blockade in mismatch repair-deficient tumors. V shed 0 bases, J shed 9 bases, and the junction held 4 bases outside the gene matches. The CDR3 is made up of 14 amino acids. Germline CDR1 reads SGHRS; CDR2 reads YFSETQ. PCR or immunohistochemistry showed mismatch repair deficiency in every enrolled patient. Assay: immunoSEQ multiplex PCR; the TCRdb copy retains only in-frame clones and omits some. This sample has around 100,000 clones, with 82% found just once. The V call is TRBV5-1, the J call TRBJ2-1; 9 bases map to TRBD1. The receptor comes from an adult with mismatch repair-deficient cancer. Sequences were derived from peripheral blood, sampled approximately 35 weeks after starting pembrolizumab. The DNA of the CDR3 is TGCGCCAGCAGCTTGGAGGGGACAGGGACTGAGCAGTTCTTC. This encodes CASSLEGTGTEQFF.